This T cell receptor beta chain was documented in a study of blood T cell repertoires in COVID-19. Study as a whole: Acute and convalescent COVID-19 specimens originated in the United States, Italy and Spain.

Original data processing: Quantification of nucleated cells was approximated via reference gene primer amplification. This table comes from immunoSEQ multiplex PCR, and its TCRdb copy is limited to in-frame clones, with some not included. D and trimming were read from the DNA, whereas the V and J calls and clone size are those reported in that table. The sample includes approximately 110,000 clones, about 74% seen only once; the top ten take around 6.2%. The CDR3 is 13 residues long. V was cut by 6 bases and J by 1 base, with 9 bases left in between. The germline gives CDR1 WNHNN, CDR2 SYGVQD (reference sequence).

The sequence derives from a man aged 80 or over with COVID-19, enrolled during active disease. The specimen was peripheral blood. This chain links TRBV10-1 with TRBJ1-1, with D maybe TRBD1 (6 bases). CDR3 sequence (DNA): TGCGCCAGCAGGGACAGTGGGAACACTGAAGCTTTCTTT. Its protein is CASRDSGNTEAFF.